This T cell receptor (beta chain) came from a study of STAT3 mutations in large granular lymphocyte leukemia. Study overall: Roughly half of the longitudinally sequenced T-LGLL patients carried detectable canonical activating STAT3 mutations.

This clone ranks as medium-sized. What it binds is not known. Produced via immunoSEQ multiplex PCR; TCRdb's table is partial and in-frame only. The repertoire holds some 10,000 clones, approximately 90% seen once, with around 40% in the top ten. Study results and caveats: Every T-cell large granular lymphocyte leukemia patient had at least one immunodominant TCR beta clonotype. No sample exists from the first appearance of each clone.

The CDR3 is made up of 15 amino acids. Germline trimming cut 0 bases from V and 9 bases from J; bases unmatched to any gene: 7. Germline V gene lookup returns CDR1 SGHRS and CDR2 YFSETQ. The receptor was isolated from a man between 60 and 75 years old with T-cell large granular lymphocyte leukemia. Some clones in this sample may be carry-over from other donors' samples. V is TRBV5-1 and J is TRBJ2-1; 9 bases agree with TRBD1. Sequenced sample: peripheral blood mononuclear cells. The CDR3: CASSLGTGGAGEQFF. CDR3 DNA: TGCGCCAGCAGCTTGGGCACAGGGGGCGCGGGTGAGCAGTTCTTC.